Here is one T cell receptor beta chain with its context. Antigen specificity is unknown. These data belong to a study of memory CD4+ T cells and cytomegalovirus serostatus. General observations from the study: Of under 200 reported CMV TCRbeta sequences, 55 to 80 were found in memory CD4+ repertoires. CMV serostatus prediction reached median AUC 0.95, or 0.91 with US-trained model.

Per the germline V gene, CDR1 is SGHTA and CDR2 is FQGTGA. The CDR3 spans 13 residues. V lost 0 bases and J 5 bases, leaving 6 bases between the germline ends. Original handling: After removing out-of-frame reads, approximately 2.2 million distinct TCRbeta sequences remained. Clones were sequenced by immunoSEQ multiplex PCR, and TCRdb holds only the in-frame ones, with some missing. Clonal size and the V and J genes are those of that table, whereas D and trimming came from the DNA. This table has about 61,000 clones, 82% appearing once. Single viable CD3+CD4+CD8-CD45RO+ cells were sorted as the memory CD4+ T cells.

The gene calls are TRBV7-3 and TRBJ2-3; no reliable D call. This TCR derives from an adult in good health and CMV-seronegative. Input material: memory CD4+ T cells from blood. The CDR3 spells CASSLTPGDTQYF. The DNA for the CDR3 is TGTGCCAGCAGCTTAACGCCTGGAGATACGCAGTATTTT.